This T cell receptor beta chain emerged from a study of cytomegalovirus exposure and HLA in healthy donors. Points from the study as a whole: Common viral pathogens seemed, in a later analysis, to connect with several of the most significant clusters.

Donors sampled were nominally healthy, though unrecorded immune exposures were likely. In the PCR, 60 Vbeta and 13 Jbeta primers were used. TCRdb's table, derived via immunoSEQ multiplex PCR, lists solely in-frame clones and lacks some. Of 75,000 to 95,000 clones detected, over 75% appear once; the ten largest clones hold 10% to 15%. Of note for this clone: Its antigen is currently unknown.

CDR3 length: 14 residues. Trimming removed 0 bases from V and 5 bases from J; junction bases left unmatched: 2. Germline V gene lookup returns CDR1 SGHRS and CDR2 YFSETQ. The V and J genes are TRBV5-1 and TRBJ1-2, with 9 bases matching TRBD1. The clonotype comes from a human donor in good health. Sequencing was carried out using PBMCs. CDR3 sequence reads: CASSLGTGVYGYTF. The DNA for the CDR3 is TGCGCCAGCAGCTTGGGGACAGGGGTTTATGGCTACACCTTC.